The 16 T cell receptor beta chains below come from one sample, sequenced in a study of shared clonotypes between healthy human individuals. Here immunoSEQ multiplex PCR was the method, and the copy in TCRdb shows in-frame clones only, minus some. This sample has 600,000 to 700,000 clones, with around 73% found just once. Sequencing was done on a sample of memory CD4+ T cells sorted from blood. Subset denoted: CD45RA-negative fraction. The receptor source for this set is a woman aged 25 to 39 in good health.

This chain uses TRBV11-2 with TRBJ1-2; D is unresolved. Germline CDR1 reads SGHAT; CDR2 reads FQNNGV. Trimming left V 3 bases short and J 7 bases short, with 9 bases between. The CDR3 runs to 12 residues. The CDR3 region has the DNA TGTGCCAGCAGCTTCGTGGGGAGTGGCTACACCTTC. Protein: CASSFVGSGYTF.

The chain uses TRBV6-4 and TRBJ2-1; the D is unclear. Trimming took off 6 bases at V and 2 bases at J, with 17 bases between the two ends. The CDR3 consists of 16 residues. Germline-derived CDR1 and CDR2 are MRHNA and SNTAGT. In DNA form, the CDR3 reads TGTGCCAGCAGCCCCACCGTTAAAGGGACCTACAATGAGCAGTTCTTC. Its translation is CASSPTVKGTYNEQFF.

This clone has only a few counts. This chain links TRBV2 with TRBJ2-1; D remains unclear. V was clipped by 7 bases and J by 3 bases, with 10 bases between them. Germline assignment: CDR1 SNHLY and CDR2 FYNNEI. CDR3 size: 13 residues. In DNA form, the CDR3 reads TGTGCCAGCATTAAAGGGCTCTACAATGAGCAGTTCTTC. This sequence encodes CASIKGLYNEQFF.

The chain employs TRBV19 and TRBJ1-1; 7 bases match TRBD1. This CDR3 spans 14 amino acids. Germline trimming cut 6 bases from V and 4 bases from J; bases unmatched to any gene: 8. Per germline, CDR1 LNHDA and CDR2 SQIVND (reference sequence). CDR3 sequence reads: CASRGTGTVTEAFF. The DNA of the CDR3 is TGTGCCAGTAGGGGAACCGGGACAGTCACTGAAGCTTTCTTT.

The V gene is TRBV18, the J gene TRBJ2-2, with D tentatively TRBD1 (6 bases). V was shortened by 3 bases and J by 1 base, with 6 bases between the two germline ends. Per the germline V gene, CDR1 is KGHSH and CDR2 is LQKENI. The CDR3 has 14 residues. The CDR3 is CASSPDRNTGELFF. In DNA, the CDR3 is TGTGCCAGCTCACCGGACAGGAACACCGGGGAGCTGTTTTTT.

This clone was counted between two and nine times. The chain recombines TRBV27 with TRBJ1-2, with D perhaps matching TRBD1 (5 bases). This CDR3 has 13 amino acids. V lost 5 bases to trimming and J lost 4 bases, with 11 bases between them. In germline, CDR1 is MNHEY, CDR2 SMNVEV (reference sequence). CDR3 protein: CASSPSDIYGYTF. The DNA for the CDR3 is TGTGCCAGCAGTCCCTCGGACATCTATGGCTACACCTTC.

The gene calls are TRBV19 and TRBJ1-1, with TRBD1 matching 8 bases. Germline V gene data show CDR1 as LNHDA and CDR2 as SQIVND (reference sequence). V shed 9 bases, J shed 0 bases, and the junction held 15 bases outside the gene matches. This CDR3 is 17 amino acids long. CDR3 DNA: TGTGCCAGCCAAGGCCGGACAGGGTTGGGGATGAACACTGAAGCTTTCTTT. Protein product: CASQGRTGLGMNTEAFF.

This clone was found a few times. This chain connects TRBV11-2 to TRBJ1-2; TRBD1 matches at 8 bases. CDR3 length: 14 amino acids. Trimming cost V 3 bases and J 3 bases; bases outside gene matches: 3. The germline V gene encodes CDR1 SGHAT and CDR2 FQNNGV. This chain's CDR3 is CASSFGQGDYGYTF. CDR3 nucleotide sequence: TGTGCCAGCAGCTTCGGACAGGGCGACTATGGCTACACCTTC. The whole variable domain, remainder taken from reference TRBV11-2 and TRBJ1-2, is EAGVAQSPRYKIIEKRQSVAFWCNPISGHATLYWYQQILGQGPKLLIQFQNNGVVDDSQLPKDRFSAERLKGVDSTLKIQPAKLEDSAVYLCASSFGQGDYGYTFGSGTRLTVV.

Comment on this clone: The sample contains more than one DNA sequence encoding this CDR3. CDR3 in amino acids: CASSTSSGAYNEQFF. As DNA, the CDR3 is TGCGCCAGCAGCACATCTAGTGGGGCTTACAATGAGCAGTTCTTC. J is TRBJ2-1 and V is TRBV5-1; TRBD1 might be the D (5 bases). Trimming removed 4 bases from V and 4 bases from J, with 15 bases in between. Germline lookup yields CDR1 SGHRS and CDR2 YFSETQ. CDR3 length: 15 residues.

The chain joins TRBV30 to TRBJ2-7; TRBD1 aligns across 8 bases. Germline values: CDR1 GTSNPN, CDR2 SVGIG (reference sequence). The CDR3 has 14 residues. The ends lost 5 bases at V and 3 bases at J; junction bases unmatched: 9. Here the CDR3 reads CAWGRGQGVYEQYF. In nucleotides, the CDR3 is TGTGCCTGGGGCAGAGGACAGGGAGTCTACGAGCAGTACTTC. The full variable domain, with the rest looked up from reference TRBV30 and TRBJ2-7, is SQTIHQWPATLVQPVGSPLSLECTVEGTSNPNLYWYRQAAGRGLQLLFYSVGIGQISSEVPQNLSASRPQDRQFILSSKKLLLSDSGFYLCAWGRGQGVYEQYFGPGTRLTVT.

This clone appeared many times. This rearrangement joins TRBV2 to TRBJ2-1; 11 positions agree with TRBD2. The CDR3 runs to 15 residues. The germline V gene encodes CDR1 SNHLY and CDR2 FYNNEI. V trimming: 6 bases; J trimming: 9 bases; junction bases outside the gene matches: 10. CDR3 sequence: CASRRLAGRSVEQFF. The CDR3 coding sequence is TGTGCCAGCAGGAGACTAGCGGGGAGGTCCGTTGAGCAGTTCTTC.

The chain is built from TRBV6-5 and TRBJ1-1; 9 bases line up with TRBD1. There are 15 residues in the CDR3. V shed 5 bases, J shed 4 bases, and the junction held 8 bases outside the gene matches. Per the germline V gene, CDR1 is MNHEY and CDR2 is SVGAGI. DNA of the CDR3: TGTGCCAGCAGTCTCGGGGGACAGGGAGGCACTGAAGCTTTCTTT. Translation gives CASSLGGQGGTEAFF.

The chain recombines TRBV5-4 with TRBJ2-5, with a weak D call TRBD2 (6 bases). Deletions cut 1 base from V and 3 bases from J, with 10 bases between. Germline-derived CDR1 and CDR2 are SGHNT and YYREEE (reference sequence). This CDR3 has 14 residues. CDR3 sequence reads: CASSLRAGKETQYF. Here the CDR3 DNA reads TGTGCCAGCAGCTTGCGTGCGGGGAAAGAGACCCAGTACTTC. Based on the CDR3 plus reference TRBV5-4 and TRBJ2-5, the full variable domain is ETGVTQSPTHLIKTRGQQVTLRCSSQSGHNTVSWYQQALGQGPQFIFQYYREEENGRGNFPPRFSGLQFPNYSSELNVNALELDDSALYLCASSLRAGKETQYFGPGTRLLVL.

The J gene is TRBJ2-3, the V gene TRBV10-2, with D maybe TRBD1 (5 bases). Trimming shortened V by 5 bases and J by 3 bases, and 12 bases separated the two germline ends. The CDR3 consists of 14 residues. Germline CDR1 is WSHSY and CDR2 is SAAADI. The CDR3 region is CASSTQVGTDTQYF. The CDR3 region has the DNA TGCGCCAGCAGTACACAGGTAGGGACAGATACGCAGTATTTT.

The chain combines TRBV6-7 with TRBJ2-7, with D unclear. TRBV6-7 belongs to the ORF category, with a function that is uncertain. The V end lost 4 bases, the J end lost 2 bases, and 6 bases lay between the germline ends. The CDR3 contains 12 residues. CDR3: CASSCHPYEQYF. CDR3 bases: TGTGCCAGCAGTTGCCACCCCTACGAGCAGTACTTC.

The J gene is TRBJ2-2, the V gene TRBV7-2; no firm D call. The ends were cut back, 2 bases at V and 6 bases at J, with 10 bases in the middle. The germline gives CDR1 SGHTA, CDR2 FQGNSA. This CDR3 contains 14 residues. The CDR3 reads CASSLFSHPGELFF. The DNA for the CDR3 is TGTGCCAGCAGCTTATTTAGCCACCCCGGGGAGCTGTTTTTT.